The clone carrying this T cell receptor (beta chain) was picked up one time. In this CDR3 the conserved last residue, phenylalanine or tryptophan, is missing, so a read error is likely. This CDR3 is built from 11 residues. With 5 bases removed from V and 8 bases from J, the gap between germline ends came to 12 bases. Per the germline V gene, CDR1 is SQVTM and CDR2 is ANQGSEA. From 500 ng total RNA, TCR beta cDNA was generated with a primer in the constant region. Three rounds of nested multiplex PCR with slightly modified ARM-PCR produced TCR beta libraries. With TRBV1-TRBV30 forward primers and a C-beta reverse primer, the first two PCR rounds were run for roughly 10 cycles each. TCRdb passed the multiplex PCR reads through MiXCR, listing each CDR3 protein once. This table has approximately 73,000 distinct CDR3 sequences, nearly 70% appearing once. This entry is derived from a study of tumor-infiltrating lymphocytes in primary liver carcinoma.

Co-extracted RNA and DNA came from approximately 20-30 mg of unsorted bulk tissue. The chain joins TRBV29-1 to TRBJ1-1; D is undetermined. The receptor comes from a middle-aged man with primary liver carcinoma and hepatitis B virus infection. The sequenced sample was liver tumor tissue from sampling region 4. Specified subset: tumor region T4, right-lateral pole. Here the CDR3 reads CSVCSNNEAFI. In nucleotides, the CDR3 is TGCAGCGTTTGTTCGAACAACGAAGCTTTCATT.